The subject of this entry is one T cell receptor beta chain. This sample is part of a study of blood T cell repertoires in COVID-19. The V gene lost 9 bases and the J gene lost 0 bases, with 18 bases spanning the gap. Germline values: CDR1 MDHEN, CDR2 SYDVKM. This CDR3 is 15 amino acids long. TCRdb's table, derived via immunoSEQ multiplex PCR, lists solely in-frame clones and lacks some. In the table there are 100,000 or so clones, over 75% of which are singletons. The chain recombines TRBV28 with TRBJ2-7, with TRBD1 as a possible D gene (6 bases). The sample consisted of peripheral blood. This sequence originates from a young man in a cohort sampled during active COVID-19. The CDR3 here is CASRTDFLSSYEQYF. The CDR3, as DNA: TGTGCCAGTAGGACAGACTTTCTTAGCTCCTACGAGCAGTACTTC.